The 19 T cell receptor beta chains reported below all come from one sample, sequenced in a study of CD8 T cells in Susac syndrome (dated by TCRdb to about 2019). The library was built by means of the immunoSEQ multiplex PCR assay. RNA was extracted with the RNeasy kit and 0.5 to 1 ug was reverse transcribed using random hexamers. TCRdb reprocessing: public reads trimmed at Q25 with fastp, clones called with MiXCR, in-frame beta chains kept. Merged by CDR3 protein, the rows form single entries marked with the most common genes and DNA. Counted in this sample were around 62,000 distinct CDR3 sequences; approximately 94% of them appeared once. The top ten hold roughly 0.2% of the sample. Specimen: CD8+ T cells from PBMCs. These receptors all stem from a human donor in good health.

In this sample, this clonotype turned up once. The V call is TRBV28, the J call TRBJ2-1, with 8 positions matching TRBD1. The length of the CDR3 is 16 residues. Germline V lookup: CDR1 MDHEN, CDR2 SYDVKM. Trimming at V came to 4 bases and at J to 3 bases, leaving 8 bases not matched to a gene. The CDR3, as DNA: TGTGCCAGCAGTTCATCAGGGGGCGCGGGCTACAATGAGCAGTTCTTC. Its protein product is CASSSSGGAGYNEQFF. Together with reference TRBV28 and TRBJ2-1, the CDR3 gives the full variable domain: DVKVTQSSRYLVKRTGEKVFLECVQDMDHENMFWYRQDPGLGLRLIYFSYDVKMKEKGDIPEGYSVSREKKERFSLILESASTNQTSMYLCASSSSGGAGYNEQFFGPGTRLTVL.

This clonotype was counted once. CDR3 nucleotide sequence: TGTGCCAGCAGTCATTGGACAGCCATGAACACTGAAGCTTTCTTT. Translating gives CASSHWTAMNTEAFF. The chain joins TRBV27 to TRBJ1-1, with a tentative D call TRBD1 (6 bases). Germline CDR1 MNHEY, CDR2 SMNVEV (reference sequence). Trimming removed 5 bases from V and 0 bases from J, with 13 bases in between. This CDR3 contains 15 residues.

The chain links TRBV28 to TRBJ1-5; TRBD1 matches 9 bases. Germline assignment: CDR1 MDHEN and CDR2 SYDVKM. The CDR3 spans 16 residues. The trim removed 4 bases at V and 6 bases at J, leaving 10 bases unmatched. CDR3 loop: CASSSIGDRVRQPQHF. In nucleotides, the CDR3 is TGTGCCAGCAGTTCTATAGGGGACAGGGTCCGTCAGCCCCAGCATTTT.

The chain uses TRBV12-3 or TRBV12-4 and TRBJ2-5; 9 nucleotides align to TRBD2. The length of the CDR3 is 16 residues. V lost 5 bases, J lost 1 base, and 8 bases stayed unmatched. CDR3 in amino acids: CASSPSGVPLQETQYF. The CDR3 bases are TGTGCCAGCAGTCCTAGCGGGGTGCCACTCCAAGAGACCCAGTACTTC.

V usage is TRBV4-2 and J usage is TRBJ2-7; maybe TRBD1 (6 bases). Germline V lookup: CDR1 LGHNA, CDR2 YNFKEQ. V gave up 0 bases and J gave up 3 bases, with 12 bases separating them. This CDR3 comprises 15 residues. CDR3: CASSQEDLGHYEQYF. The CDR3 DNA reads TGTGCCAGCAGCCAAGAGGATCTGGGACACTACGAGCAGTACTTC.

This clonotype occurred a few times. CDR3 protein: CASSLPPGLAGGPNTGELFF. In nucleotides, the CDR3 is TGTGCCAGCAGCTTGCCCCCGGGACTAGCGGGGGGTCCGAACACCGGGGAGCTGTTTTTT. The chain links TRBV5-6 to TRBJ2-2, with 15 bases lining up with TRBD2. The CDR3 covers 20 residues. Germline values: CDR1 SGHDT, CDR2 YYEEEE. The junction had 7 bases not matched to a gene; V was cut back by 1 base and J by 0 bases.

This clonotype showed up just once. For the CDR3, the DNA is TGTGCCATCAGTGAAGGTGGGCGGGGGGCCTGGTCAGATACGCAGTATTTT. Translating gives CAISEGGRGAWSDTQYF. The gene calls are TRBV10-3 and TRBJ2-3, with TRBD2 matching 8 bases. The CDR3 totals 17 residues. CDR1 is ENHRY and CDR2 is SYGVKD in the germline V gene. The J segment lost 4 bases and the V segment lost 3 bases, leaving 12 bases of the junction unmatched.

This CDR3 reads CASSQGGSGGAVDTQYF. The CDR3, as DNA: TGTGCCAGCAGCCAAGGTGGTAGCGGGGGGGCTGTTGATACGCAGTATTTT. The chain couples TRBV9 to TRBJ2-3, with 11 bases aligning to TRBD2. Looked up from germline, CDR1 is SGDLS and CDR2 is YYNGEE. This CDR3 has 17 residues. The J segment lost 6 bases and the V segment lost 4 bases, leaving 13 bases of the junction unmatched.

This rearrangement joins TRBV6-5 to TRBJ2-1; 8 nucleotides match TRBD1. Germline CDR1 is MNHEY and CDR2 is SVGAGI. The CDR3 covers 16 residues. V trimming: 0 bases; J trimming: 7 bases; junction bases outside the gene matches: 8. As DNA, the CDR3 is TGTGCCAGCAGTTACTCGGACAGGGTTGTTCGGAATGAGCAGTTCTTC. Its translation: CASSYSDRVVRNEQFF.

This clonotype has a single count. The V and J genes are TRBV27 and TRBJ2-1; D is unresolved. CDR3 length equals 13 residues. Trimming stripped 3 bases from V and 4 bases from J, with 7 bases between. In germline, CDR1 is MNHEY, CDR2 SMNVEV (reference sequence). The CDR3 DNA reads TGTGCCAGCAGTTTGGAAGGGTACAATGAGCAGTTCTTC. It translates to CASSLEGYNEQFF.

This clonotype was counted once. V gene TRBV11-1 combines with J gene TRBJ2-7, with TRBD1 matching 10 bases. This CDR3 spans 13 amino acids. V lost 7 bases to trimming and J lost 5 bases; unmatched junction nucleotides: 5. Germline CDR1 reads SGHAT; CDR2 reads FQDESV (reference sequence). CDR3 DNA sequence: TGTGCCAGCACCGGGGACAGGGGAGACGAGCAGTACTTC. Residues: CASTGDRGDEQYF.

The chain carries TRBV30 and TRBJ2-7, with D possibly called TRBD1 or TRBD2 (6 bases each). The ends were cut back, 3 bases at V and 6 bases at J, with 15 bases in the middle. Germline-derived CDR1 and CDR2 are GTSNPN and SVGIG (reference sequence). This CDR3 has 13 residues. The CDR3, as DNA: TGTGCCTGGAGCTGGATGGGGGGCGGCGAGCAGTACTTC. Protein: CAWSWMGGGEQYF.

J is TRBJ2-7 and V is TRBV13; D gene ambiguous. V was pared by 3 bases and J by 3 bases, with 6 bases between. Germline lookup yields CDR1 PRHDT and CDR2 FYEKMQ (reference sequence). This CDR3 is built from 12 residues. As DNA, the CDR3 is TGTGCCAGCAGCTTTTGGGACTACGAGCAGTACTTC. Its translation is CASSFWDYEQYF.

The chain recombines TRBV2 with TRBJ1-1, with D perhaps matching TRBD1 (6 bases). From germline, CDR1 is SNHLY and CDR2 FYNNEI. The CDR3 length is 14 residues. The V gene lost 2 bases and the J gene lost 5 bases, with 12 bases spanning the gap. CDR3 in amino acids: CASSEFRGETEAFF. The CDR3 DNA reads as TGTGCCAGCAGTGAATTCAGGGGTGAGACTGAAGCTTTCTTT.

The V call is TRBV19, the J call TRBJ1-2, with a weak D call TRBD1 (5 bases). CDR3 length equals 14 residues. Germline CDR1 and CDR2: LNHDA and SQIVND (reference sequence). Trimming cost V 3 bases and J 3 bases, with 11 bases left between them. In DNA form, the CDR3 reads TGTGCCAGTAGTATCTCCCCCAGGGACTATGGCTACACCTTC. Protein sequence: CASSISPRDYGYTF.

The chain employs TRBV7-9 and TRBJ1-2; D perhaps matches TRBD1 (5 bases). The CDR3 runs to 17 residues. Germline values: CDR1 SEHNR, CDR2 FQNEAQ (reference sequence). V lost 2 bases to trimming and J lost 4 bases, with 20 bases between them. The CDR3 DNA sequence: TGTGCCAGCAGCTTATGGAGGGACTCAAACTTTCTCTATGGCTACACCTTC. It codes for CASSLWRDSNFLYGYTF.

The J gene is TRBJ1-1, the V gene TRBV5-5; the match to TRBD1 covers 7 bases. The CDR3 has 15 residues. Germline V CDR1 and CDR2: SGHKS, YYEKEE (reference sequence). V shed 0 bases, J shed 4 bases, and the junction held 6 bases outside the gene matches. The CDR3 loop is CASSLVGRGGTEAFF. DNA for the CDR3: TGTGCCAGCAGCTTGGTCGGCAGGGGGGGCACTGAAGCTTTCTTT.

The J gene is TRBJ1-3, the V gene TRBV4-1, with D hard to call. The germline CDR1 and CDR2 sequences are MGHRA and YSYEKL. The CDR3 sequence is 15 residues long. Trimming shortened V by 1 base and J by 3 bases, and 10 bases separated the two germline ends. The CDR3 spells CASSQVGGVGNTIYF. CDR3 nucleotide sequence: TGCGCCAGCAGCCAAGTGGGTGGTGTTGGAAACACCATATATTTT.

The chain couples TRBV7-9 to TRBJ1-1; D unclear. The CDR3 is 13 residues long. Germline V gene sequence: CDR1 SEHNR, CDR2 FQNEAQ (reference sequence). Trimming took off 5 bases at V and 6 bases at J, with 13 bases between the two ends. The CDR3 sequence is CASSGLWPSEAFF. In DNA, the CDR3 is TGTGCCAGCAGCGGCTTGTGGCCTTCTGAAGCTTTCTTT.